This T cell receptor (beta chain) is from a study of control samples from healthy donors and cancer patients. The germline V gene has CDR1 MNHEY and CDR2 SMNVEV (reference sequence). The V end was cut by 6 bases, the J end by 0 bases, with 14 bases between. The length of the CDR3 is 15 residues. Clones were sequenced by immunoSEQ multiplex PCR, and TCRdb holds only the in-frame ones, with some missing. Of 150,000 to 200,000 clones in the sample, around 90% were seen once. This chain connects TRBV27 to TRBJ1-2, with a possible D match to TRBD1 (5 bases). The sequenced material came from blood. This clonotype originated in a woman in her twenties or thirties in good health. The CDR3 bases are TGTGCCAGCAGATCCACCCCGACAGCTAACTATGGCTACACCTTC. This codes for CASRSTPTANYGYTF.